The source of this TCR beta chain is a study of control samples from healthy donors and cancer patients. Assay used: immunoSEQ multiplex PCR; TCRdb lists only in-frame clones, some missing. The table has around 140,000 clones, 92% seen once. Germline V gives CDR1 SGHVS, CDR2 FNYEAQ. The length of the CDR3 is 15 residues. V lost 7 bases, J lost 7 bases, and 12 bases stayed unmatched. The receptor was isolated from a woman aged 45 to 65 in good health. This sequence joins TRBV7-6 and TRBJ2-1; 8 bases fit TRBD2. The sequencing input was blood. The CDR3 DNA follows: TGTGCCAGCAATCTTCAAGCGGGAGTTGAAAATGAGCAGTTCTTC. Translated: CASNLQAGVENEQFF.